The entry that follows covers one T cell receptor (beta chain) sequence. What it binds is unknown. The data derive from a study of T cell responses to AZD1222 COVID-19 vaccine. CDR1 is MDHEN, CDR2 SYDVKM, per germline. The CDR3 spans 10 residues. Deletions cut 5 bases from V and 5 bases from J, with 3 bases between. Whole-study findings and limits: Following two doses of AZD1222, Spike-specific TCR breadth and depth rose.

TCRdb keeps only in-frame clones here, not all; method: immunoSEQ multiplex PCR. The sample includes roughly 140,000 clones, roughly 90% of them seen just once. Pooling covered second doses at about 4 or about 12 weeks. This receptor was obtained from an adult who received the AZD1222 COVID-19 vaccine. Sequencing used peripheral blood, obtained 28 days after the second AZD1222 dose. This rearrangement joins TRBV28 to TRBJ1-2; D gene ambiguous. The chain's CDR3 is CASSQYGYTF. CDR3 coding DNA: TGTGCCAGCAGTCAGTATGGCTACACCTTC.